These 31 T cell receptor beta chains were sequenced from one sample in a study of blood T cell repertoires in COVID-19. Using immunoSEQ multiplex PCR, the repertoire was profiled, and TCRdb retains in-frame clones only, with some absent. The sample yields 120,000 or so clones, around 86% seen once. Sequenced: peripheral blood. These receptors all stem from a man aged 35 to 55 with acute or convalescent COVID-19.

This clone was found a few times. J is TRBJ1-3 and V is TRBV7-2; D is ambiguous. The CDR3 extends over 13 amino acids. Germline-derived CDR1 and CDR2 are SGHTA and FQGNSA. V shed 1 base and J shed 5 bases, with 6 bases lying between them. In DNA, the CDR3 is TGTGCCAGCAGCTTAGGCGTCAGAAACACCATATATTTT. Translating it yields CASSLGVRNTIYF.

This clone was found a few times. The gene calls are TRBV7-9 and TRBJ1-1, with D possibly matching TRBD1 (6 bases). The V gene's germline CDR1 is SEHNR and CDR2 FQNEAQ (reference sequence). CDR3 length equals 14 residues. Trimming removed 6 bases from V and 4 bases from J, with 15 bases in between. In DNA, the CDR3 is TGTGCCAGCAGTCAGTACAGGGAAACCACTGAAGCTTTCTTT. Protein: CASSQYRETTEAFF.

The V and J genes are TRBV29-1 and TRBJ2-3, with D perhaps TRBD1 or TRBD2 (6 bases each). Germline-derived CDR1 and CDR2 are SQVTM and ANQGSEA. V was trimmed by 7 bases and J by 5 bases, leaving 10 bases between them. The CDR3 totals 11 residues. The CDR3 nucleotides read TGCAGCGCGGGGGCTGGAGATACGCAGTATTTT. Its translation: CSAGAGDTQYF.

V usage is TRBV7-2 and J usage is TRBJ1-5; TRBD1 matches at 7 bases. The ends lost 5 bases at V and 9 bases at J; junction bases unmatched: 13. The CDR3 is 15 residues long. Germline lookup yields CDR1 SGHTA and CDR2 FQGNSA. Here the CDR3 reads CASSHRQGAFVPQHF. CDR3 coding DNA: TGTGCCAGCAGCCACAGACAGGGTGCATTCGTGCCCCAGCATTTT.

This clone came up a few times. This sequence joins TRBV4-1 and TRBJ2-7; tentatively, D is TRBD2 (5 bases). This CDR3 has 14 residues. Per the germline V gene, CDR1 is MGHRA and CDR2 is YSYEKL. The V end was cut by 0 bases, the J end by 4 bases, with 10 bases between. CDR3 amino acids: CASSQDLLAYEQYF. Written as DNA, the CDR3 is TGCGCCAGCAGCCAAGATTTGCTAGCTTACGAGCAGTACTTC.

This clone occurred once. V usage is TRBV19 and J usage is TRBJ1-5; TRBD1 might be the D (6 bases). CDR3 length: 15 amino acids. Germline assignment: CDR1 LNHDA and CDR2 SQIVND (reference sequence). Trimming removed 1 base at V and 9 bases at J, with 16 bases between. CDR3 coding DNA: TGTGCCAGTAGTATAGGGGGGCCCACCCCGGGGCCCCAGCATTTT. It specifies CASSIGGPTPGPQHF.

This sequence joins TRBV5-8 and TRBJ2-3; 9 bases align to TRBD1. Germline CDR1 and CDR2: SGHTS and YDEGEE. This CDR3 is built from 15 residues. V was clipped by 4 bases and J by 0 bases; unmatched bases: 3. The CDR3 DNA reads as TGTGCCAGCAGCGCCGGGACAGGGAGCACAGATACGCAGTATTTT. Its translation: CASSAGTGSTDTQYF.

The chain has TRBV24-1 and TRBJ2-7; the match to TRBD1 covers 7 bases. With V trimmed by 5 bases and J by 2 bases, 8 bases remained unmatched. Per germline, CDR1 KGHDR and CDR2 SFDVKD. CDR3 length: 15 amino acids. The CDR3, as DNA: TGTGCCACCAGTGCGCAAAACAGGGGAACCTACGAGCAGTACTTC. Encoded protein: CATSAQNRGTYEQYF.

This clone was counted once. The V call is TRBV5-4, the J call TRBJ1-1; TRBD1 agrees at 11 bases. V was clipped by 4 bases and J by 0 bases; unmatched bases: 14. The CDR3 covers 19 residues. Germline-derived CDR1 and CDR2 are SGHNT and YYREEE (reference sequence). The CDR3 loop is CASSLPGQGVLGMNTEAFF. In nucleotides, the CDR3 is TGTGCCAGCAGCCTTCCGGGACAGGGGGTTTTGGGAATGAACACTGAAGCTTTCTTT.

This clone has more than one count but fewer than ten. CDR3 nucleotides: TGTGCCAGCAGCCCCTCCCCCCGGAGTCCCTACGAGCAGTACTTC. Encoded protein: CASSPSPRSPYEQYF. The chain has TRBV5-5 and TRBJ2-7; D is unclear. CDR1 is SGHKS, CDR2 YYEKEE, per germline (reference sequence). This CDR3 contains 15 residues. V was trimmed by 4 bases and J by 2 bases, leaving 16 bases between them.

The J gene is TRBJ1-5, the V gene TRBV19, with 10 positions matching TRBD1. The CDR3 has 17 residues. Germline-derived CDR1 and CDR2 are LNHDA and SQIVND (reference sequence). V trimming: 2 bases; J trimming: 2 bases; junction bases outside the gene matches: 6. Here the CDR3 reads CASSIPDRGQGNQPQHF. The CDR3 DNA reads TGTGCCAGTAGTATACCTGACAGGGGGCAAGGCAATCAGCCCCAGCATTTT.

The chain employs TRBV7-2 and TRBJ2-3; 12 bases are a match to TRBD2. V was pared by 2 bases and J by 4 bases, with 4 bases of the junction left unmatched. Per the germline V gene, CDR1 is SGHTA and CDR2 is FQGNSA. The CDR3 runs 16 residues. The CDR3 DNA sequence: TGTGCCAGCAGCTTACTAGCGGGAGGGCCTGCAGATACGCAGTATTTT. Translation: CASSLLAGGPADTQYF.

This sequence joins TRBV11-3 and TRBJ2-5; possibly TRBD2 for D (6 bases). Trimming removed 3 bases from V and 6 bases from J, with 11 bases in between. This CDR3 comprises 13 residues. Germline lookup yields CDR1 SGHNT and CDR2 YENEEA. The CDR3 coding sequence is TGTGCCAGCAGCTTTTCGGAGGGGAAGACCCAGTACTTC. Translating gives CASSFSEGKTQYF.

The V call is TRBV9, the J call TRBJ1-4; 8 bases are a match to TRBD1. Germline V lookup: CDR1 SGDLS, CDR2 YYNGEE. The length of the CDR3 is 15 residues. The V segment lost 4 bases and the J segment 2 bases; nucleotides outside the gene matches: 4. The CDR3 sequence is CASSSRQGTNEKLFF. For the CDR3, the DNA is TGTGCCAGCAGCTCGAGACAGGGGACTAATGAAAAACTGTTTTTT.

The chain employs TRBV6-5 and TRBJ1-1; D gene uncertain. V lost 7 bases, J lost 0 bases, and 12 bases lay in between. Looked up from germline, CDR1 is MNHEY and CDR2 is SVGAGI. This CDR3 has 14 amino acids. CDR3 DNA: TGTGCCAGCAATTCGCCAGGTATGAACACTGAAGCTTTCTTT. Its translation: CASNSPGMNTEAFF.

V gene TRBV11-2 combines with J gene TRBJ1-2, with 7 nucleotides matching TRBD1. This CDR3 spans 14 amino acids. Germline V gene data show CDR1 as SGHAT and CDR2 as FQNNGV. Trimming removed 5 bases from V and 2 bases from J; junction bases left unmatched: 5. CDR3 sequence: CASSPTTGNYGYTF. The DNA for the CDR3 is TGTGCCAGCAGCCCAACGACAGGGAACTATGGCTACACCTTC.

The chain combines TRBV5-1 with TRBJ1-2, with 7 nucleotides matching TRBD1. From germline, CDR1 is SGHRS and CDR2 YFSETQ. CDR3 length equals 15 residues. Trimming took 3 bases from V and 5 from J; bases not matched to a gene: 10. The CDR3 loop reads CASSSSGTALYGYTF. CDR3 DNA: TGCGCCAGCAGCTCCTCCGGGACAGCGTTATATGGCTACACCTTC. Using reference TRBV5-1 and TRBJ1-2 for the parts outside the CDR3, the full variable domain is KAGVTQTPRYLIKTRGQQVTLSCSPISGHRSVSWYQQTPGQGLQFLFEYFSETQRNKGNFPGRFSGRQFSNSRSEMNVSTLELGDSALYLCASSSSGTALYGYTFGSGTRLTVV.

The chain employs TRBV30 and TRBJ2-3; D might be TRBD2 (6 bases). Trimming removed 2 bases at V and 1 base at J, with 10 bases between. Germline loops: CDR1 GTSNPN, CDR2 SVGIG (reference sequence). This CDR3 region has 14 residues. In DNA, the CDR3 is TGTGCCTGGAGTCGTGGCGGGGGCACAGATACGCAGTATTTT. Translated, it gives CAWSRGGGTDTQYF.

The chain links TRBV11-1 to TRBJ2-1; TRBD1 matches 7 bases. This CDR3 region has 16 residues. V trimming: 1 base; J trimming: 1 base; junction bases outside the gene matches: 4. The germline gives CDR1 SGHAT, CDR2 FQDESV (reference sequence). The CDR3 bases are TGTGCCAGCAGCTTAGGAGACAGGGTTTCCTACAATGAGCAGTTCTTC. The encoded protein is CASSLGDRVSYNEQFF.

The chain combines TRBV6-6 with TRBJ1-5; possible D gene TRBD1, 5 bases. The germline V and J ends were trimmed by 0 bases and 5 bases, with 14 bases remaining between them. The CDR3 covers 16 residues. Germline loops: CDR1 MNHNY, CDR2 SVGAGI (reference sequence). DNA for the CDR3: TGTGCCAGCAGTTACTCGGGGGGACTCTTGGATCAGCCCCAGCATTTT. This gives the protein CASSYSGGLLDQPQHF.

The chain links TRBV18 to TRBJ2-3, with D perhaps matching TRBD1 (5 bases). Trimming left V 0 bases short and J 6 bases short, with 10 bases between. The germline V gene encodes CDR1 KGHSH and CDR2 LQKENI. This CDR3 contains 14 residues. The CDR3 DNA follows: TGTGCCAGCTCACCACCGGGGCGTACGGATACGCAGTATTTT. This sequence encodes CASSPPGRTDTQYF.

The rearrangement links TRBV29-1 to TRBJ1-1; D not resolved. Per the germline V gene, CDR1 is SQVTM and CDR2 is ANQGSEA. Trimming pared 2 bases from V and 0 bases from J, leaving 10 bases between. The CDR3 consists of 14 residues. For the CDR3, the DNA is TGCAGCGTTGAAAGTGCAGGCATGAACACTGAAGCTTTCTTT. It encodes CSVESAGMNTEAFF.

This chain links TRBV27 with TRBJ2-7; D is unresolved. The CDR3 length is 11 residues. Germline-derived CDR1 and CDR2 are MNHEY and SMNVEV (reference sequence). The ends were cut back, 4 bases at V and 2 bases at J, with 3 bases in the middle. CDR3 amino acids: CASSSTYEQYF. In DNA, the CDR3 is TGTGCCAGCAGTTCCACCTACGAGCAGTACTTC.

For this clone: The sample has other DNA sequences that encode this CDR3 too. This chain links TRBV3-1 (or the pseudogene TRBV3-2) with TRBJ1-3; D unclear. CDR1 LGHDT and CDR2 YNNKEL come from the germline V gene (reference sequence). CDR3 length: 13 residues. Deletions cut 1 base from V and 4 bases from J, with 5 bases between. The CDR3 here is CASSQGRGNTIYF. The CDR3 DNA reads as TGTGCCAGCAGCCAAGGCAGGGGAAACACCATATATTTT.

Here the CDR3 DNA reads TGTGCTAGTGGTTCCAGGGGTTTAGGCACTGAAGCTTTCTTT. Protein: CASGSRGLGTEAFF. This chain links TRBV12-5 with TRBJ1-1; D is perhaps TRBD1 (6 bases). Germline V gene sequence: CDR1 LGHNT, CDR2 FRNRAP. Trimming removed 4 bases at V and 4 bases at J, with 13 bases between. There are 14 residues in the CDR3.

J is TRBJ2-3 and V is TRBV11-3; D is unresolved. Germline lookup yields CDR1 SGHNT and CDR2 YENEEA. Trimming left V 5 bases short and J 0 bases short, with 6 bases between. CDR3 length equals 13 residues. The CDR3 reads CASSQTSTDTQYF. Here the CDR3 DNA reads TGTGCCAGCAGCCAAACTAGCACAGATACGCAGTATTTT. Full variable domain (rest looked up from reference TRBV11-3 and TRBJ2-3): EAGVVQSPRYKIIEKKQPVAFWCNPISGHNTLYWYLQNLGQGPELLIRYENEEAVDDSQLPKDRFSAERLKGVDSTLKIQPAELGDSAVYLCASSQTSTDTQYFGPGTRLTVL.

This chain uses TRBV3-1 (or the pseudogene TRBV3-2) with TRBJ1-2, with D unresolved. The CDR3 is made up of 16 amino acids. V shed 1 base and J shed 4 bases, with 16 bases lying between them. Germline assignment: CDR1 LGHDT and CDR2 YNNKEL (reference sequence). The CDR3 spells CASSQVVSGSPYGYTF. The CDR3 bases are TGTGCCAGCAGCCAAGTCGTATCCGGGTCTCCCTATGGCTACACCTTC.

The V and J genes are TRBV18 and TRBJ2-1; 7 bases match TRBD2. Germline trimming cut 4 bases from V and 7 bases from J; bases unmatched to any gene: 10. This CDR3 region has 15 residues. Germline CDR1 KGHSH, CDR2 LQKENI. The chain's CDR3 is CASSQSGLRENEQFF. CDR3 nucleotide sequence: TGTGCCAGCTCACAATCGGGACTAAGAGAGAATGAGCAGTTCTTC.

CDR3 coding DNA: TGTGCCAGTAGTCAGCAGGGTTCTGGGGCCAACGTCCTGACTTTC. It specifies CASSQQGSGANVLTF. The gene calls are TRBV19 and TRBJ2-6; D perhaps matches TRBD1 (5 bases). V was shortened by 5 bases and J by 1 base, with 9 bases between the two germline ends. Germline values: CDR1 LNHDA, CDR2 SQIVND (reference sequence). The CDR3 covers 15 residues.

The chain couples TRBV9 to TRBJ1-1, with D perhaps matching TRBD1 (6 bases). CDR1 is SGDLS and CDR2 is YYNGEE in the germline V gene. This CDR3 has 16 residues. The V end lost 1 base, the J end lost 5 bases, and 18 bases lay between the germline ends. For the CDR3, the DNA is TGTGCCAGCAGCGTAAATCAAGGCCAGGGGTTAACTGAAGCTTTCTTT. It translates to CASSVNQGQGLTEAFF.

The V call is TRBV20-1, the J call TRBJ1-6; TRBD1 is a possible D gene (6 bases). The CDR3 is 13 residues long. CDR1 is DFQATT, CDR2 SNEGSKA, per germline (reference sequence). V was cut by 3 bases and J by 7 bases, with 10 bases left in between. This chain's CDR3 is CSASRTVNSPLHF. CDR3 nucleotides: TGCAGTGCTAGTAGGACAGTGAATTCACCCCTCCACTTT.